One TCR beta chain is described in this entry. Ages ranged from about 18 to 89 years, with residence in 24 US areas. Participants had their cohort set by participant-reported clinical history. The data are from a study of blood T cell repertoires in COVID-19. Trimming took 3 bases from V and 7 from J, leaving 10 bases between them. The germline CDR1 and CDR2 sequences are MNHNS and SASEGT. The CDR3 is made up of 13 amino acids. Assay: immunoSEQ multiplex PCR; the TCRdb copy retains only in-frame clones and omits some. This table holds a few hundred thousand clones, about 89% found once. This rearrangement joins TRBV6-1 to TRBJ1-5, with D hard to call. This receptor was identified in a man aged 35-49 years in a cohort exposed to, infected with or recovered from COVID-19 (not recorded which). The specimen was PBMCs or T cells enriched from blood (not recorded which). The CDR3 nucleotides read TGTGCCAGCAGTGACGGGATTCGGCAGCCCCAGCATTTT. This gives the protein CASSDGIRQPQHF.